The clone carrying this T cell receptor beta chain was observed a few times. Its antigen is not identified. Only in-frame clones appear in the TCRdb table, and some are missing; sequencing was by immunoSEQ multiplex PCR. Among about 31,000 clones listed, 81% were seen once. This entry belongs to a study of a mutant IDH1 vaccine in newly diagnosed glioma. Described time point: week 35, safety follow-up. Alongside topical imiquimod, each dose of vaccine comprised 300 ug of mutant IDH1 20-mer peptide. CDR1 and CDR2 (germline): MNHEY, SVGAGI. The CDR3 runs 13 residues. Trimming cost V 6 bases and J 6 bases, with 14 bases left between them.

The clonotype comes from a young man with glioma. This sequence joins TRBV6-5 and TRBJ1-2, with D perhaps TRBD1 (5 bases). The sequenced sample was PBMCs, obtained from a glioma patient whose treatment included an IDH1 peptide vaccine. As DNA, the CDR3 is TGTGCCAGCAGCAACCGGGGCCCCGATGGCTACACCTTC. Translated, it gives CASSNRGPDGYTF.